These 25 T cell receptor beta chains were sequenced from one sample in a study of cytomegalovirus exposure and HLA in healthy donors. Researchers ran the PCR with 60 Vbeta and 13 Jbeta primers. The table came from immunoSEQ multiplex PCR; TCRdb's copy has only in-frame clones and leaves some out. The repertoire has some 100,000 clones, approximately 75% of them found once; the top ten carry approximately 3.2%. Input material: PBMCs. The receptors were sampled from a female donor in good health and CMV-seropositive.

About this clone itself: At one end the junction does not follow the germline gene, possibly because of a read error. CDR3 protein: CGVGRVVYNEQFF. In DNA form, the CDR3 reads TGCGGCGTTGGGAGAGTTGTCTACAATGAGCAGTTCTTC. The chain is built from TRBV29-1 and TRBJ2-1, with D perhaps TRBD2 (5 bases). Germline V gene lookup returns CDR1 SQVTM and CDR2 ANQGSEA. This CDR3 region has 13 residues.

The V gene is TRBV6-6, the J gene TRBJ2-7; 7 nucleotides line up with TRBD1. Trimming took 5 bases from V and 1 from J; bases not matched to a gene: 11. Germline V gives CDR1 MNHNY, CDR2 SVGAGI (reference sequence). The CDR3 length is 16 residues. In DNA, the CDR3 is TGTGCCAGCAGTGCTCCCTACAGGGGATATTCCTACGAGCAGTACTTC. Protein product: CASSAPYRGYSYEQYF.

V and J are TRBV30 and TRBJ1-6, with a tentative D call TRBD1 (6 bases). Trimming left V 0 bases short and J 8 bases short, with 17 bases between. Per the germline V gene, CDR1 is GTSNPN and CDR2 is SVGIG (reference sequence). The CDR3 loop spans 16 amino acids. CDR3 in amino acids: CAWSVTDSGVYSPLHF. The CDR3 nucleotides are TGTGCCTGGAGTGTAACGGATTCAGGGGTCTATTCACCCCTCCACTTT.

V gene TRBV14 combines with J gene TRBJ2-4, with 11 bases aligning to TRBD1. With 3 bases clipped from V and 10 bases from J, the junction kept 8 bases outside the gene matches. This CDR3 has 15 amino acids. Germline CDR1 reads SGHDN; CDR2 reads FVKESK. This CDR3 is CASSQVSGTGGIQYF. CDR3 coding DNA: TGTGCCAGCAGCCAGGTTTCCGGGACAGGGGGTATTCAGTACTTC.

The chain has TRBV23-1 and TRBJ1-5; TRBD1 agrees at 7 bases. TRBV23-1 counts as an open reading frame of uncertain function. This CDR3 region has 15 residues. With V trimmed by 3 bases and J by 5 bases, 7 bases remained unmatched. CDR3 sequence (DNA): TGCGCCAGCAGTCATTTGGAGGGGGCTCATCAGCCCCAGCATTTT. It encodes CASSHLEGAHQPQHF.

This chain links TRBV2 with TRBJ1-2; D perhaps matches TRBD1 (5 bases). V was cut by 5 bases and J by 4 bases, with 8 bases left in between. The CDR3 has 12 residues. CDR1 is SNHLY and CDR2 is FYNNEI in the germline V gene. Written as DNA, the CDR3 is TGTGCCAGCAGTCTAGACAGCTATGGCTACACCTTC. Translating gives CASSLDSYGYTF.

The V gene is TRBV7-2, the J gene TRBJ2-7; D is possibly TRBD1 (5 bases). CDR1 and CDR2 (germline): SGHTA, FQGNSA. Trimming pared 3 bases from V and 0 bases from J, leaving 12 bases between. This CDR3 is 15 amino acids long. CDR3: CASSFLGARSYEQYF. The CDR3 nucleotides read TGTGCCAGCAGCTTCTTAGGGGCCCGCTCCTACGAGCAGTACTTC.

The chain is built from TRBV10-3 and TRBJ2-1, with 8 positions matching TRBD1. Germline lookup yields CDR1 ENHRY and CDR2 SYGVKD. Losses at the gene ends were 8 bases for V and 2 bases for J; bases not matched to a gene: 5. The CDR3 consists of 14 residues. CDR3: CAISQGAAYNEQFF. The CDR3, as DNA: TGTGCCATCTCGCAGGGGGCCGCCTACAATGAGCAGTTCTTC.

The chain is built from TRBV19 and TRBJ1-1; D remains unclear. The CDR3 consists of 11 residues. V lost 4 bases to trimming and J lost 3 bases, with 3 bases between them. Germline V gene lookup returns CDR1 LNHDA and CDR2 SQIVND (reference sequence). CDR3 DNA: TGTGCCAGTAGTACCTACACTGAAGCTTTCTTT. As protein: CASSTYTEAFF.

This clone was counted between two and nine times. The chain has TRBV10-3 and TRBJ2-7; possibly TRBD1 for D (5 bases). The length of the CDR3 is 14 residues. The germline V gene has CDR1 ENHRY and CDR2 SYGVKD. Trimming shortened V by 3 bases and J by 6 bases, and 15 bases separated the two germline ends. CDR3 sequence: CAISEYGREGEQYF. In nucleotides, the CDR3 is TGTGCCATCAGTGAATATGGCAGGGAAGGCGAGCAGTACTTC.

J is TRBJ1-1 and V is TRBV6-4; 9 bases match TRBD1. The CDR3 consists of 14 residues. Per the germline V gene, CDR1 is MRHNA and CDR2 is SNTAGT. The V segment lost 2 bases and the J segment 5 bases; nucleotides outside the gene matches: 3. This CDR3 reads CASSDGTGSTEAFF. The CDR3 nucleotides read TGTGCCAGCAGTGACGGGACAGGGAGTACTGAAGCTTTCTTT.

V gene TRBV4-2 combines with J gene TRBJ2-7; D might be TRBD2 (6 bases). The V end lost 0 bases, the J end lost 0 bases, and 12 bases lay between the germline ends. CDR3 size: 16 residues. CDR1 and CDR2 from the germline V gene are LGHNA and YNFKEQ. The CDR3 sequence: CASSQEVAGSSYEQYF. CDR3 nucleotides: TGTGCCAGCAGCCAAGAAGTGGCGGGAAGCTCCTACGAGCAGTACTTC.

This clone appeared a few times. V is TRBV28 and J is TRBJ1-1, with D perhaps TRBD1 (5 bases). This CDR3 contains 15 residues. Trimming took 2 bases from V and 0 from J, leaving 10 bases between them. The V gene's germline CDR1 is MDHEN and CDR2 SYDVKM. The DNA for the CDR3 is TGTGCCAGCAGTTTAACCGGACATTTGAACACTGAAGCTTTCTTT. It specifies CASSLTGHLNTEAFF.

This clone has more than one count but fewer than ten. CDR3 residues: CASSQGGRGNQPQHF. CDR3 coding DNA: TGCGCCAGCAGCCAAGGGGGCAGGGGCAATCAGCCCCAGCATTTT. V and J are TRBV4-1 and TRBJ1-5; tentatively, D is TRBD1 (5 bases). The V gene lost 1 base and the J gene lost 2 bases, with 9 bases spanning the gap. CDR1 and CDR2 from the germline V gene are MGHRA and YSYEKL. This CDR3 has 15 residues.

This chain uses TRBV9 with TRBJ2-1; TRBD2 agrees at 7 bases. In germline, CDR1 is SGDLS, CDR2 YYNGEE. The CDR3 totals 14 residues. Unmatched junction bases numbered 3, after V lost 1 base and J lost 5 bases. The CDR3 region has the DNA TGTGCCAGCAGCGTATGGGCGGGGGACAATGAGCAGTTCTTC. Amino acid sequence: CASSVWAGDNEQFF. The entire variable domain, with the rest obtained from reference TRBV9 and TRBJ2-1, is as follows: DSGVTQTPKHLITATGQRVTLRCSPRSGDLSVYWYQQSLDQGLQFLIQYYNGEERAKGNILERFSAQQFPDLHSELNLSSLELGDSALYFCASSVWAGDNEQFFGPGTRLTVL.

The chain links TRBV7-8 to TRBJ1-1; D perhaps matches TRBD1 (6 bases). Germline lookup yields CDR1 SGHVS and CDR2 FQNEAQ. V was shortened by 0 bases and J by 0 bases, with 14 bases between the two germline ends. The CDR3 loop spans 17 amino acids. The CDR3 spells CASSLAPNRDMNTEAFF. The CDR3 DNA reads as TGTGCCAGCAGCTTAGCTCCCAACAGGGATATGAACACTGAAGCTTTCTTT.

This rearrangement joins TRBV25-1 to TRBJ1-1; 7 bases are shared with TRBD1. The CDR3 loop spans 14 amino acids. The J segment lost 2 bases and the V segment lost 3 bases, leaving 3 bases of the junction unmatched. The germline gives CDR1 MGHDK, CDR2 SYGVNS. CDR3 nucleotide sequence: TGTGCCAGCAGTGATGACAGGGCAAACACTGAAGCTTTCTTT. Translating it yields CASSDDRANTEAFF.

V gene TRBV19 combines with J gene TRBJ2-1; 10 positions agree with TRBD2. Germline trimming cut 3 bases from V and 9 bases from J; bases unmatched to any gene: 8. There are 15 residues in the CDR3. The germline gives CDR1 LNHDA, CDR2 SQIVND (reference sequence). CDR3 DNA sequence: TGTGCCAGTAGTATCCCGCTAGCGGGGGCCGTTGAGCAGTTCTTC. Protein product: CASSIPLAGAVEQFF.

This chain links TRBV28 with TRBJ1-6, with a weak D call TRBD1 (5 bases). From germline, CDR1 is MDHEN and CDR2 SYDVKM. V was cut by 6 bases and J by 2 bases, with 11 bases left in between. This CDR3 spans 15 amino acids. This CDR3 is CASRLTATYNSPLHF. The CDR3 nucleotides are TGTGCCAGCAGATTGACAGCCACCTATAATTCACCCCTCCACTTT.

The chain employs TRBV7-3 and TRBJ1-1; D ambiguous. Between the trimmed V and J ends, which lost 2 bases and 3 bases, there was a span of 10 bases. CDR1 and CDR2 (germline): SGHTA, FQGTGA. There are 14 residues in the CDR3. The CDR3 DNA sequence: TGTGCCAGCAGCTTAGGAGCCACTGACACTGAAGCTTTCTTT. Amino acid sequence: CASSLGATDTEAFF.

This clone appeared many times. The chain employs TRBV28 and TRBJ2-1, with TRBD2 matching over 9 bases. Trimming removed 8 bases from V and 10 bases from J; junction bases left unmatched: 15. This CDR3 is 15 amino acids long. Germline V CDR1 and CDR2: MDHEN, SYDVKM. The CDR3 protein is CASLGLPSGAGEQFF. The DNA of the CDR3 is TGTGCCAGCTTAGGGTTGCCTAGCGGGGCTGGGGAGCAGTTCTTC.

This clone occurred once. This chain connects TRBV7-6 to TRBJ2-7; 11 bases fit TRBD2. Germline-derived CDR1 and CDR2 are SGHVS and FNYEAQ. The CDR3 has 14 amino acids. The V segment lost 11 bases and the J segment 0 bases; nucleotides outside the gene matches: 6. CDR3 bases: TGTGCCCGCGGACTAGCGGGTATCTCCTACGAGCAGTACTTC. Protein: CARGLAGISYEQYF.

This clone has more than one count but fewer than ten. V gene TRBV5-6 combines with J gene TRBJ2-1; no reliable D call. This CDR3 has 11 residues. Germline CDR1 is SGHDT and CDR2 is YYEEEE. V lost 2 bases, J lost 8 bases, and 5 bases lay in between. Written as DNA, the CDR3 is TGTGCCAGCAGCTTAGCTGATGAGCAGTTCTTC. Amino acids: CASSLADEQFF.

The CDR3 loop is CASSRGREAGNTEAFF. Written as DNA, the CDR3 is TGCGCCAGCAGCCGGGGCAGGGAGGCGGGGAACACTGAAGCTTTCTTT. The chain combines TRBV4-3 with TRBJ1-1, with D maybe TRBD1 (5 bases). This CDR3 region has 16 residues. Between the trimmed V and J ends, which lost 4 bases and 1 base, there was a span of 16 bases. Germline V gives CDR1 LGHNA, CDR2 YSLEER.

The J gene is TRBJ1-3, the V gene TRBV7-9; 8 bases are a match to TRBD1. V lost 5 bases, J lost 2 bases, and 2 bases stayed unmatched. The CDR3 has 14 amino acids. Germline V gives CDR1 SEHNR, CDR2 FQNEAQ (reference sequence). The CDR3 bases are TGTGCCAGCAGCATGACAGGGGCTGGAAACACCATATATTTT. Translating it yields CASSMTGAGNTIYF.